The sequence of this T cell receptor (beta chain) was determined in a study of metastatic and nonmetastatic thyroid tumors. Background on the study: Repertoires from malignant and benign thyroid patients were compared across blood and tumor or nodule tissue.

This clone was detected ten times or more. Its antigen is unidentified. Thyroid surgery was preceded by no treatment in any patient. Study findings and constraints: Malignant tumors reportedly showed significantly higher TCR beta diversity than benign nodules in both blood and tumor.

Original data processing: CDR3 was compared across clinicopathological groups, and the resulting differences were used to build a distant-metastasis classifier for papillary thyroid cancer. TCRdb re-clonotyped the PCR reads through MiXCR. In this record, the V and J calls reflect TCRdb's handling and not the investigators' own analysis. Of 91,000 or so clones in the sample, 12% were seen once. This TCR came from a female donor with papillary thyroid cancer or a benign thyroid nodule (not recorded which). Some clones in this sample may be carry-over from other donors' samples. Sequencing was done on a sample of blood.

The DNA of the CDR3 is TGTGCCAGCAGCTTAGTGGAAGCGGGAGGTTTCTACGAGCAGTACTTC. Translating gives CASSLVEAGGFYEQYF. The genes are TRBV7-8 and TRBJ2-7; 9 positions agree with TRBD2. Germline lookup yields CDR1 SGHVS and CDR2 FQNEAQ. Unmatched junction bases numbered 7, after V lost 1 base and J lost 3 bases. This CDR3 comprises 16 residues.